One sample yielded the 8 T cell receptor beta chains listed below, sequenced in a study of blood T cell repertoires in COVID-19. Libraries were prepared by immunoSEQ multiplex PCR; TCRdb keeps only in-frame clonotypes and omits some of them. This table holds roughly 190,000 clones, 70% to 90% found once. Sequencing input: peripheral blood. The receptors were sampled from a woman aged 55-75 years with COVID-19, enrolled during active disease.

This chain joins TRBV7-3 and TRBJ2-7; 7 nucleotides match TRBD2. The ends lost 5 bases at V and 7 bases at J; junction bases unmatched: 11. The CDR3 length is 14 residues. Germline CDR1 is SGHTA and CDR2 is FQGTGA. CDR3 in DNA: TGTGCCAGCAGCCAACTAGCGATTTCGGATGAGCAGTACTTC. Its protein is CASSQLAISDEQYF. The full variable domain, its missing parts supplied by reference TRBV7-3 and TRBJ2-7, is GAGVSQTPSNKVTEKGKYVELRCDPISGHTALYWYRQSLGQGPEFLIYFQGTGAADDSGLPNDRFFAVRPEGSVSTLKIQRTERGDSAVYLCASSQLAISDEQYFGPGTRLTVT.

The CDR3, as DNA: TGTGCCACCAGTGCGGCGGGAGTTAACACTGAAGCTTTCTTT. This translates into CATSAAGVNTEAFF. This rearrangement joins TRBV24-1 to TRBJ1-1; D unresolved. Germline CDR1 reads KGHDR; CDR2 reads SFDVKD. Between the trimmed V and J ends, which lost 5 bases and 2 bases, there was a span of 11 bases. This CDR3 region has 14 residues.

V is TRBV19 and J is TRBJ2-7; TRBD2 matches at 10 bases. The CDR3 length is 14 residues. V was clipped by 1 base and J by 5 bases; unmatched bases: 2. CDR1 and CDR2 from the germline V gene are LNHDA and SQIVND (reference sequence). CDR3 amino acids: CASSIVLAGDEQYF. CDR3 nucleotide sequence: TGTGCCAGTAGTATAGTGCTAGCGGGGGACGAGCAGTACTTC.

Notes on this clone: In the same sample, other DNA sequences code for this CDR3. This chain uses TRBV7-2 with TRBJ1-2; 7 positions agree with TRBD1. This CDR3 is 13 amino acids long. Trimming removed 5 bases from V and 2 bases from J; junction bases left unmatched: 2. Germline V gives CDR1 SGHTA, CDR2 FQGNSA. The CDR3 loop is CASSPQGNYGYTF. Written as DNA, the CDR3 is TGTGCCAGCAGCCCACAGGGGAACTATGGCTACACCTTC.

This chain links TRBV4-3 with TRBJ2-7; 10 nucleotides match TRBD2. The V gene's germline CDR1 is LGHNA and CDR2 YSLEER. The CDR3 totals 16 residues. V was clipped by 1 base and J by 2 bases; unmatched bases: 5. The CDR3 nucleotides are TGCGCCAGCAGCCAAGGGTCGCTAGCGGGGGCCTACGAGCAGTACTTC. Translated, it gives CASSQGSLAGAYEQYF.

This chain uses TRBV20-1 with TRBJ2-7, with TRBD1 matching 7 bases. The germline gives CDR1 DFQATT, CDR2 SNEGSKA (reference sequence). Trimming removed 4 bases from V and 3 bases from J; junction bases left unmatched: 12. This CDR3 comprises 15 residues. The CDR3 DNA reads TGCAGTGCTACTGACCCCCGGGACAGCCTCTACGAGCAGTACTTC. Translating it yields CSATDPRDSLYEQYF.

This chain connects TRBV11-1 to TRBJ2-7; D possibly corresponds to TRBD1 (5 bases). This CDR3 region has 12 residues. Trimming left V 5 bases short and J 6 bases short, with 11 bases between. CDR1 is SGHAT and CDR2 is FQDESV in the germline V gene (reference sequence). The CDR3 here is CASSIRVSEQYF. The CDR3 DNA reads TGTGCCAGCAGCATCAGGGTATCCGAGCAGTACTTC.

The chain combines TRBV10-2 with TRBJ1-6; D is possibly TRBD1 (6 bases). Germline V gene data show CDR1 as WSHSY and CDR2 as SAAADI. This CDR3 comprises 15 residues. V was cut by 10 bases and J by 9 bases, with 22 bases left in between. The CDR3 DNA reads TGCGCCACCCGGCAGATTACAGGGACGAGTTCACCCCTCCACTTT. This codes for CATRQITGTSSPLHF.